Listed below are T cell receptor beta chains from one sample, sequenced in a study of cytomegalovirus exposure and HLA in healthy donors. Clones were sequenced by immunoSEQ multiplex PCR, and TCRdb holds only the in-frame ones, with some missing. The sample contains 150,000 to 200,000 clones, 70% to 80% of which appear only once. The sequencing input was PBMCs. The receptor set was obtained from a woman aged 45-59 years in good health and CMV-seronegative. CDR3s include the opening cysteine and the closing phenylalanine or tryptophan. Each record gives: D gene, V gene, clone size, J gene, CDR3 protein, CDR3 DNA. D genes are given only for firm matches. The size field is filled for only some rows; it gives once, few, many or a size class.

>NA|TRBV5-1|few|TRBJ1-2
CASSLAAGGPYGYTF
TGCGCCAGCAGCTTGGCCGCGGGCGGCCCGTATGGCTACACCTTC
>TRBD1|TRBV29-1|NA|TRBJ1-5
CSVRDSDNQPQHF
TGCAGCGTCCGGGACAGTGATAATCAGCCCCAGCATTTT
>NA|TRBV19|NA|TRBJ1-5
CASSRPSTVSNQPQHF
TGTGCCAGTAGCCGCCCCTCCACGGTTAGCAATCAGCCCCAGCATTTT
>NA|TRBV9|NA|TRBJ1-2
CASSHLIATKGVYGYTF
TGTGCCAGCAGCCACCTTATCGCAACCAAGGGGGTCTATGGCTACACCTTC
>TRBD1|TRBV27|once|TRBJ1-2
CASRYQDRSLDYGYTF
TGTGCCAGCAGATACCAGGACAGGTCATTAGACTATGGCTACACCTTC
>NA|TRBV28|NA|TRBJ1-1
CASSWSLRAGGSTEAFF
TGTGCCAGCAGTTGGAGCTTGAGGGCGGGGGGGAGCACTGAAGCTTTCTTT
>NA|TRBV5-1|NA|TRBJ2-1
CASSLTHGSYNEQFF
TGCGCCAGCAGCTTGACTCATGGCTCCTACAATGAGCAGTTCTTC
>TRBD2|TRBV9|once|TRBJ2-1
CASSVAAGRAGDEQFF
TGTGCCAGCAGCGTAGCAGCCGGGAGGGCCGGGGATGAGCAGTTCTTC
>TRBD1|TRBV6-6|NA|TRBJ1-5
CASSSRDRGSNQPQHF
TGTGCCAGCAGTTCCAGGGACAGAGGAAGCAATCAGCCCCAGCATTTT
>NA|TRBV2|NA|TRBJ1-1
CASSEERGNFEAFF
TGTGCCAGCAGTGAAGAAAGGGGGAACTTTGAAGCTTTCTTT
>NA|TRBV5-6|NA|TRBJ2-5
CASSPRGRTGTQYF
TGTGCCAGCAGCCCAAGGGGCCGCACCGGGACCCAGTACTTC
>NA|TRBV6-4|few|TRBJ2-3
CASSDHSTDTQYF
TGTGCCAGCAGTGACCATAGCACAGATACGCAGTATTTT
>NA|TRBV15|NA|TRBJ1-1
CATTTTAGGTEAFF
TGTGCCACCACTACCACAGCGGGAGGGACTGAAGCTTTCTTT
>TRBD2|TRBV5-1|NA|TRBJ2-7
CASSFGLEVKTYEQYF
TGCGCCAGCAGCTTCGGACTAGAGGTCAAAACCTACGAGCAGTACTTC
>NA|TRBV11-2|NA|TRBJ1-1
CASSFIQGRNTEAFF
TGTGCCAGCAGCTTCATTCAGGGGAGAAACACTGAAGCTTTCTTT
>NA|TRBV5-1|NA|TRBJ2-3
CASSSETQGAGDTQYF
TGCGCCAGCAGCTCCGAGACACAGGGCGCTGGGGATACGCAGTATTTT
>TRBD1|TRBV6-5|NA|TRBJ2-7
CASRSGTGAYEQYF
TGTGCCAGCAGGTCCGGGACAGGGGCCTACGAGCAGTACTTC
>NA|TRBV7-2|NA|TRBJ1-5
CASSLGQGFLQPQHF
TGTGCCAGCAGCTTAGGGCAGGGCTTCTTGCAGCCCCAGCATTTT
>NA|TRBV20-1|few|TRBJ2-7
CSAYAYEQYF
TGCAGTGCTTATGCCTACGAGCAGTACTTC
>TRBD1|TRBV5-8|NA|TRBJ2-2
CASRKTGQGNTGELFF
TGTGCCAGCAGGAAAACGGGACAGGGGAACACCGGGGAGCTGTTTTTT
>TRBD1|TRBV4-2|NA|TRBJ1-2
CASRRYEQGATPYGYTF
TGTGCCAGCAGACGATATGAACAGGGGGCGACTCCCTATGGCTACACCTTC
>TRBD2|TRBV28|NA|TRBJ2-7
CASTTPGLAGRSEQYF
TGTGCCAGCACCACCCCGGGGCTAGCGGGAAGAAGCGAGCAGTACTTC
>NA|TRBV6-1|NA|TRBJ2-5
CASNNGGTQYF
TGTGCCAGCAACAACGGGGGGACCCAGTACTTC
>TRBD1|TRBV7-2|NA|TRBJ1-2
CASSWTGTGGGGYTF
TGTGCCAGCAGCTGGACCGGGACAGGGGGCGGGGGCTACACCTTC
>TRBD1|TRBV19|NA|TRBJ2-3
CASSNKQGVRTDTQYF
TGTGCCAGTAGCAACAAACAGGGGGTGAGGACAGATACGCAGTATTTT
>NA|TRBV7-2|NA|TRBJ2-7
CASRAGGGGTYEQYF
TGTGCCAGCAGGGCCGGGGGCGGGGGCACCTACGAGCAGTACTTC
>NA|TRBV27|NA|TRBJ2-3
CASSSPNTDTQYF
TGTGCCAGCAGTTCCCCCAACACAGATACGCAGTATTTT
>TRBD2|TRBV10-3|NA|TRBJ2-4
CAISESLGTSGRNIQYF
TGTGCCATCAGTGAGTCATTAGGGACTAGCGGGAGAAACATTCAGTACTTC
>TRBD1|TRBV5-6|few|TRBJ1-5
CASSRRTGGQPQHF
TGTGCCAGCAGCCGGCGGACAGGGGGTCAGCCCCAGCATTTT
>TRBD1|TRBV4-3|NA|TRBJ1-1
CASSQDIGTGGAFGSLNTEAFF
TGCGCCAGCAGCCAAGATATCGGGACAGGGGGCGCGTTCGGAAGTTTGAACACTGAAGCTTTCTTT
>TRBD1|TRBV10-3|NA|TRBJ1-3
CAISGQGAVNTIYF
TGTGCCATCAGTGGGCAGGGGGCGGTGAACACCATATATTTT
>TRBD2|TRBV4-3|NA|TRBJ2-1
CASSPRTSADNEQFF
TGCGCCAGCAGCCCCCGGACTAGCGCCGACAATGAGCAGTTCTTC